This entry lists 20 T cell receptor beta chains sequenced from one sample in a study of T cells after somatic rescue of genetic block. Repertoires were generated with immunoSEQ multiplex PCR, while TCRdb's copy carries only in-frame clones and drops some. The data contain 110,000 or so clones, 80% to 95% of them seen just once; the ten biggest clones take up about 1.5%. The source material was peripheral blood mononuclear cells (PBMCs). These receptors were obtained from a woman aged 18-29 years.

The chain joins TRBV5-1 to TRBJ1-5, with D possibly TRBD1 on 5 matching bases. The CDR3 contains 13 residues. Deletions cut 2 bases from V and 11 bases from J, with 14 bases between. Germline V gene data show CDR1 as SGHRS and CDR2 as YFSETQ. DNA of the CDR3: TGCGCCAGCAGCTTCGGGGCAGGCCAGGCCCAGCATTTT. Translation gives CASSFGAGQAQHF. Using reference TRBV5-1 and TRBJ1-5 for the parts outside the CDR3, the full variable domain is KAGVTQTPRYLIKTRGQQVTLSCSPISGHRSVSWYQQTPGQGLQFLFEYFSETQRNKGNFPGRFSGRQFSNSRSEMNVSTLELGDSALYLCASSFGAGQAQHFGDGTRLSIL.

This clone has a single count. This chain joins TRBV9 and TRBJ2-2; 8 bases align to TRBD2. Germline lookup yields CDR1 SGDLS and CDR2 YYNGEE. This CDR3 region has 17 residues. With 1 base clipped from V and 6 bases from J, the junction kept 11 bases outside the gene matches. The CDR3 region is CASSVITGTSLSGELFF. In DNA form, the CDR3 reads TGTGCCAGCAGCGTAATTACGGGGACTAGTCTATCCGGGGAGCTGTTTTTT.

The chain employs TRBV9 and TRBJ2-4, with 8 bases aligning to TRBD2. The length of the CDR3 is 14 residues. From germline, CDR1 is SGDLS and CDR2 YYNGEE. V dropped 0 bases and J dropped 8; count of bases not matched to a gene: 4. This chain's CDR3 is CASSVAAGRDIQYF. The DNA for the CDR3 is TGTGCCAGCAGCGTAGCTGCCGGGAGGGACATTCAGTACTTC.

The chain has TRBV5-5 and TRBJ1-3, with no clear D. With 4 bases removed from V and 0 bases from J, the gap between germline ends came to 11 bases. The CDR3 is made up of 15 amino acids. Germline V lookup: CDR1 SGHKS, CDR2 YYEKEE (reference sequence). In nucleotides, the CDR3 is TGTGCCAGCAGCGCCGCGATCGTCTCTGGAAACACCATATATTTT. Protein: CASSAAIVSGNTIYF.

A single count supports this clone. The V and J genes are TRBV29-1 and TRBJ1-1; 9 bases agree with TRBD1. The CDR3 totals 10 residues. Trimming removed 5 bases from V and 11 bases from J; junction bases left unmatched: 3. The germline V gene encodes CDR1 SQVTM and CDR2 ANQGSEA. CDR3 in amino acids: CSVLGQGAFF. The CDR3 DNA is TGCAGCGTTCTCGGACAGGGGGCTTTCTTT.

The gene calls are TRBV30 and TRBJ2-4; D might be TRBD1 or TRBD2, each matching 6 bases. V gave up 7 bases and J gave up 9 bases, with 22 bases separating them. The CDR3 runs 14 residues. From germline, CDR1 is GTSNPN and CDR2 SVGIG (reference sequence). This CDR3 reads CAFISQTGGGIQYF. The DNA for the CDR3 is TGTGCCTTCATATCCCAAACCGGAGGGGGCATTCAGTACTTC.

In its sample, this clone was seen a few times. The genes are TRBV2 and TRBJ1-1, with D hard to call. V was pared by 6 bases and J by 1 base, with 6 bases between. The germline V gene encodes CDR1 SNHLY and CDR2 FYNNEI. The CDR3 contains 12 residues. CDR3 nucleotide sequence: TGTGCCAGCAGCCCAGCGAACACTGAAGCTTTCTTT. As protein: CASSPANTEAFF. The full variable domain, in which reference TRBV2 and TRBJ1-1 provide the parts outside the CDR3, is EPEVTQTPSHQVTQMGQEVILRCVPISNHLYFYWYRQILGQKVEFLVSFYNNEISEKSEIFDDQFSVERPDGSNFTLKIRSTKLEDSAMYFCASSPANTEAFFGQGTRLTVV.

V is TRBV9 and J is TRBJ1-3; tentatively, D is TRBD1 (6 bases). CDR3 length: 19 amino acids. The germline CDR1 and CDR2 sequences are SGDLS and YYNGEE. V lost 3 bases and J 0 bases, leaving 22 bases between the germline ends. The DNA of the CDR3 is TGTGCCAGCAGCGCACGACAGGCACCTAGGATTAGCTCTGGAAACACCATATATTTT. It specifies CASSARQAPRISSGNTIYF.

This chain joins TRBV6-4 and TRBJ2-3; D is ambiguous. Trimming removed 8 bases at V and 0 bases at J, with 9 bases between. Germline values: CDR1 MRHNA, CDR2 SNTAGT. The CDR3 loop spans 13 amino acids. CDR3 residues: CASGSSSTDTQYF. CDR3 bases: TGTGCCAGCGGCTCTTCTAGCACAGATACGCAGTATTTT.

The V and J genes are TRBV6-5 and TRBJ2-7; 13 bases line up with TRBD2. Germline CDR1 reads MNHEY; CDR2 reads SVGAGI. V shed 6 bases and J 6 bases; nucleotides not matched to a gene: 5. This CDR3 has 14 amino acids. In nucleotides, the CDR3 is TGTGCCAGCAGGTCACTAGCGGGGGGGCTCGAGCAGTACTTC. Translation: CASRSLAGGLEQYF.

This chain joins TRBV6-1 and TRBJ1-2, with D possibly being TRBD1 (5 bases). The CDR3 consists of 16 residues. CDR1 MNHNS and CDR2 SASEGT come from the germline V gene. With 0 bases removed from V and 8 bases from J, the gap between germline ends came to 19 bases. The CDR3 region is CASSEAEGRWMEGYTF. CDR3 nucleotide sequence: TGTGCCAGCAGTGAAGCGGAGGGACGGTGGATGGAGGGCTACACCTTC.

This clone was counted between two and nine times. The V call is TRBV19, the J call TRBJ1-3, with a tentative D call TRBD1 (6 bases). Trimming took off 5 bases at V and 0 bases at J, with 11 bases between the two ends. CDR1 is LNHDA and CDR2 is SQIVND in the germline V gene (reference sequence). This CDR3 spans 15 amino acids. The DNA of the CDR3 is TGTGCCAGTAGTGCCCGGGACACCTCTGGAAACACCATATATTTT. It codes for CASSARDTSGNTIYF.

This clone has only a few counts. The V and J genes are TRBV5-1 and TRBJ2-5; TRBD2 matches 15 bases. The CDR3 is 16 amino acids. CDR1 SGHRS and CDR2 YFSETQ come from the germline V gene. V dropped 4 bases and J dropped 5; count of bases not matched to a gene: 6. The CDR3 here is CASSLGLAGGRETQYF. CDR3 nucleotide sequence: TGCGCCAGCAGCCTTGGACTAGCGGGGGGGCGTGAGACCCAGTACTTC.

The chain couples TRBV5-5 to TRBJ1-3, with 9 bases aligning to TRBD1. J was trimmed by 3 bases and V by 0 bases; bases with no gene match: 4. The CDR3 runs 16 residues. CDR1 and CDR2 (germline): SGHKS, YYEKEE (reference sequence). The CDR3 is CASSLVPTGGGNTIYF. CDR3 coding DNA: TGTGCCAGCAGCTTGGTACCGACAGGGGGTGGAAACACCATATATTTT. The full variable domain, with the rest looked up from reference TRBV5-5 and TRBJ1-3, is DAGVTQSPTHLIKTRGQQVTLRCSPISGHKSVSWYQQVLGQGPQFIFQYYEKEERGRGNFPDRFSARQFPNYSSELNVNALLLGDSALYLCASSLVPTGGGNTIYFGEGSWLTVV.

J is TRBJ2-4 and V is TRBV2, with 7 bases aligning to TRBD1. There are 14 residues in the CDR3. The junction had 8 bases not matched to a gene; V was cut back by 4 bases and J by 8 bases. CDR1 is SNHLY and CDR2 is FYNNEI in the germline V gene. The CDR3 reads CASSGEGQFDIQYF. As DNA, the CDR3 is TGTGCCAGCAGTGGAGAGGGACAGTTTGACATTCAGTACTTC.

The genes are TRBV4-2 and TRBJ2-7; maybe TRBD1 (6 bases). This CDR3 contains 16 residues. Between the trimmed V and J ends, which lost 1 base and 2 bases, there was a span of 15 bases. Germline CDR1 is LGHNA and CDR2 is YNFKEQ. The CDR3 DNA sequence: TGTGCCAGCAGCCAAGGAGGGACACCGAGAGCCTACGAGCAGTACTTC. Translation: CASSQGGTPRAYEQYF.

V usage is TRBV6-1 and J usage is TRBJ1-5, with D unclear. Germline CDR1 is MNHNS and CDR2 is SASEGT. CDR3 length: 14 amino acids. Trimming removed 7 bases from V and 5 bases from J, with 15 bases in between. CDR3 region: CASKGQAPHQPQHF. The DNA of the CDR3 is TGTGCCAGCAAAGGCCAGGCTCCTCATCAGCCCCAGCATTTT.

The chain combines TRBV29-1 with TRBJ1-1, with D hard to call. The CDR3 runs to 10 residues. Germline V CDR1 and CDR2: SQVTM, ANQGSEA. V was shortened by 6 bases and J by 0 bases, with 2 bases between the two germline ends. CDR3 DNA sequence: TGCAGCGTGATGAACACTGAAGCTTTCTTT. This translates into CSVMNTEAFF.

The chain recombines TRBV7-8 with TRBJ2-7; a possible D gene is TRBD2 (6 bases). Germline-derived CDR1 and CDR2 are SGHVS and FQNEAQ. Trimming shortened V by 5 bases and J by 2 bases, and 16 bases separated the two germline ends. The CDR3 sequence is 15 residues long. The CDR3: CASSPPSAGTYEQYF. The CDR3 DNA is TGTGCCAGCAGCCCCCCTTCCGCGGGAACCTACGAGCAGTACTTC.

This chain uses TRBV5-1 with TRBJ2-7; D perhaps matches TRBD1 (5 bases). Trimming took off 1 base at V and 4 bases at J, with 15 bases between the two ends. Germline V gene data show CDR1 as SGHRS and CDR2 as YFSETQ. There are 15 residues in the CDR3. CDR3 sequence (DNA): TGCGCCAGCAGCTTGTATGACAGTGGCCCTTACGAGCAGTACTTC. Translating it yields CASSLYDSGPYEQYF. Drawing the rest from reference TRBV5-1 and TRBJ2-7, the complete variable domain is KAGVTQTPRYLIKTRGQQVTLSCSPISGHRSVSWYQQTPGQGLQFLFEYFSETQRNKGNFPGRFSGRQFSNSRSEMNVSTLELGDSALYLCASSLYDSGPYEQYFGPGTRLTVT.